Below are 32 T cell receptor beta chains sequenced from a single sample in a study of cytomegalovirus exposure and HLA in healthy donors. The PCR made use of 60 Vbeta and 13 Jbeta primers. The method was immunoSEQ multiplex PCR; TCRdb's version includes in-frame clones alone and lacks a portion of them. Among around 130,000 clones listed, around 84% were seen once. Material: PBMCs. The receptor source for this set is a man in his forties or fifties in good health and CMV-seronegative.

This clone was observed a single time. The V and J genes are TRBV6-6 and TRBJ1-6, with TRBD1 matching over 9 bases. This CDR3 region has 15 residues. With V trimmed by 5 bases and J by 10 bases, 9 bases remained unmatched. Germline V gene sequence: CDR1 MNHNY, CDR2 SVGAGI (reference sequence). This CDR3 reads CASSPPRTGESPLHF. The CDR3 region has the DNA TGTGCCAGCAGTCCCCCCCGGACAGGGGAGTCACCCCTCCACTTT.

This clone was counted only a few times. The chain carries TRBV4-1 and TRBJ2-3; 12 bases are shared with TRBD2. The CDR3 contains 18 residues. Trimming cost V 5 bases and J 0 bases; bases outside gene matches: 9. Germline V lookup: CDR1 MGHRA, CDR2 YSYEKL. CDR3 nucleotide sequence: TGCGCCAGCAGCAAGAGACTAGCGGGGGACTTGAGCACAGATACGCAGTATTTT. Residues: CASSKRLAGDLSTDTQYF.

This chain uses TRBV30 with TRBJ2-1; 7 bases are shared with TRBD2. The CDR3 runs 14 residues. The ends lost 2 bases at V and 7 bases at J; junction bases unmatched: 8. The germline V gene has CDR1 GTSNPN and CDR2 SVGIG (reference sequence). As DNA, the CDR3 is TGTGCCTGGAGTCTGGCAGCGCGGGGGAATGAGCAGTTCTTC. Translation: CAWSLAARGNEQFF. The whole variable domain, filled in from reference TRBV30 and TRBJ2-1, reads SQTIHQWPATLVQPVGSPLSLECTVEGTSNPNLYWYRQAAGRGLQLLFYSVGIGQISSEVPQNLSASRPQDRQFILSSKKLLLSDSGFYLCAWSLAARGNEQFFGPGTRLTVL.

This clone occurred once. The V call is TRBV5-8, the J call TRBJ1-1, with 9 bases that match TRBD1. V was pared by 4 bases and J by 4 bases, with 5 bases of the junction left unmatched. CDR3 length: 14 amino acids. The germline V gene has CDR1 SGHTS and CDR2 YDEGEE. The CDR3 loop is CASSVRQGGTEAFF. The CDR3 nucleotides read TGTGCCAGCAGCGTGAGACAGGGGGGCACTGAAGCTTTCTTT.

The V gene is TRBV6-6, the J gene TRBJ1-2; D is unclear. There are 13 residues in the CDR3. Trimming removed 9 bases at V and 3 bases at J, with 14 bases between. From germline, CDR1 is MNHNY and CDR2 SVGAGI (reference sequence). The CDR3 region has the DNA TGTGCCAGTTTATTAGAGGTGGACTATGGCTACACCTTC. Its translation is CASLLEVDYGYTF.

V and J are TRBV30 and TRBJ1-5; D is unclear. The CDR3 covers 15 residues. CDR1 and CDR2 from the germline V gene are GTSNPN and SVGIG (reference sequence). The V gene lost 0 bases and the J gene lost 0 bases, with 9 bases spanning the gap. The DNA of the CDR3 is TGTGCCTGGAGTGTTGGTGTCGGTAGCAATCAGCCCCAGCATTTT. This encodes CAWSVGVGSNQPQHF.

This chain's CDR3 is CATSRDLAGGANVLTF. The CDR3 nucleotides are TGTGCCACCAGCAGAGATCTCGCGGGGGGGGCCAACGTCCTGACTTTC. V and J are TRBV15 and TRBJ2-6; D perhaps matches TRBD2 (6 bases). V was cut by 0 bases and J by 4 bases, with 10 bases left in between. Germline-derived CDR1 and CDR2 are LNHNV and YYDKDF (reference sequence). The CDR3 runs 16 residues.

This CDR3 is CASSNKGMTPLHF. The CDR3 bases are TGTGCCAGTAGTAACAAGGGGATGACACCCCTCCACTTT. The gene calls are TRBV19 and TRBJ1-6, with D perhaps TRBD1 (5 bases). CDR1 is LNHDA and CDR2 is SQIVND in the germline V gene (reference sequence). The CDR3 spans 13 residues. V lost 4 bases and J lost 11, with 12 bases in between.

The chain combines TRBV9 with TRBJ1-1; 8 nucleotides agree with TRBD1. Germline V lookup: CDR1 SGDLS, CDR2 YYNGEE. The length of the CDR3 is 15 residues. V was pared by 4 bases and J by 1 base, with 6 bases of the junction left unmatched. The CDR3 nucleotides read TGTGCCAGCAGCCCCCAGGACAGGGCGAACACTGAAGCTTTCTTT. Encoded protein: CASSPQDRANTEAFF.

The CDR3 loop reads CASSLGTGGNSPLHF. In nucleotides, the CDR3 is TGTGCCAGCAGCTTGGGAACAGGGGGTAATTCACCCCTCCACTTT. This chain links TRBV5-8 with TRBJ1-6, with 8 bases matching TRBD1. The CDR3 length is 15 residues. The V gene end was trimmed by 0 bases and the J gene end by 6 bases; junction bases not matched to a gene: 2. From germline, CDR1 is SGHTS and CDR2 YDEGEE. The variable domain in full, with the rest retrieved from reference TRBV5-8 and TRBJ1-6, is EAGVTQSPTHLIKTRGQQATLRCSPISGHTSVYWYQQALGLGLQFLLWYDEGEERNRGNFPPRFSGRQFPNYSSELNVNALELEDSALYLCASSLGTGGNSPLHFGNGTRLTVT.

This chain joins TRBV6-6 and TRBJ1-2; 10 bases are a match to TRBD1. This CDR3 region has 13 residues. Per the germline V gene, CDR1 is MNHNY and CDR2 is SVGAGI (reference sequence). The J segment lost 6 bases and the V segment lost 6 bases, leaving 4 bases of the junction unmatched. As DNA, the CDR3 is TGTGCCAGCAGCAGAGGGACAGGGGATGGCTACACCTTC. Protein product: CASSRGTGDGYTF.

The chain combines TRBV30 with TRBJ2-1; 13 bases map to TRBD2. Unmatched junction bases numbered 6, after V lost 4 bases and J lost 9 bases. This CDR3 has 14 amino acids. CDR1 GTSNPN and CDR2 SVGIG come from the germline V gene (reference sequence). CDR3 DNA sequence: TGTGCCTGGACCGGGACTAGCGGGGCAGGTGAGCAGTTCTTC. Translated: CAWTGTSGAGEQFF.

This chain uses TRBV13 with TRBJ2-2; the match to TRBD2 covers 13 bases. Germline-derived CDR1 and CDR2 are PRHDT and FYEKMQ (reference sequence). The trim removed 4 bases at V and 5 bases at J, leaving 19 bases unmatched. The CDR3 sequence is 21 residues long. Written as DNA, the CDR3 is TGTGCCAGCAGCTCGACCGGGACTAGCGGGGCTTACCACTTCCGGACCGGGGAGCTGTTTTTT. It encodes CASSSTGTSGAYHFRTGELFF. Together with reference TRBV13 and TRBJ2-2, the CDR3 gives the full variable domain: AAGVIQSPRHLIKEKRETATLKCYPIPRHDTVYWYQQGPGQDPQFLISFYEKMQSDKGSIPDRFSAQQFSDYHSELNMSSLELGDSALYFCASSSTGTSGAYHFRTGELFFGEGSRLTVL.

CDR3 loop: CASSPTGSPYEQYF. The CDR3 DNA follows: TGTGCCAGCAGCCCAACCGGGTCCCCCTACGAGCAGTACTTC. The chain has TRBV27 and TRBJ2-7, with D hard to call. Germline CDR1 reads MNHEY; CDR2 reads SMNVEV (reference sequence). V dropped 6 bases and J dropped 2 bases, with 14 bases sitting between them. This CDR3 has 14 residues.

The chain has TRBV5-1 and TRBJ2-1; 8 bases map to TRBD1. The germline CDR1 and CDR2 sequences are SGHRS and YFSETQ. Germline trimming cut 4 bases from V and 2 bases from J; bases unmatched to any gene: 8. This CDR3 is built from 16 residues. The CDR3 bases are TGCGCCAGCAGCATCCTTACAGGGGGTGCCTACAATGAGCAGTTCTTC. Its protein is CASSILTGGAYNEQFF.

The V call is TRBV27, the J call TRBJ2-1, with TRBD2 matching 8 bases. This CDR3 region has 15 residues. Germline assignment: CDR1 MNHEY and CDR2 SMNVEV (reference sequence). The V and J ends lost 2 bases and 4 bases, in that order; junction bases with no gene match: 4. This CDR3 reads CASSLGRGEYNEQFF. The DNA for the CDR3 is TGTGCCAGCAGTTTAGGGCGGGGGGAATACAATGAGCAGTTCTTC.

The CDR3 protein is CASSRDNGMNTEAFF. DNA of the CDR3: TGTGCCAGCAGTCGGGACAACGGAATGAACACTGAAGCTTTCTTT. The rearrangement joins TRBV7-6 to TRBJ1-1, with TRBD1 as a possible D gene (6 bases). This CDR3 spans 15 amino acids. The V and J ends lost 6 bases and 0 bases respectively, with 14 bases between them. CDR1 is SGHVS, CDR2 FNYEAQ, per germline.

V is TRBV6-5 and J is TRBJ2-1, with a tentative D call TRBD2 (7 bases). Trimming removed 0 bases at V and 6 bases at J, with 12 bases between. The CDR3 runs to 15 residues. Germline CDR1 and CDR2: MNHEY and SVGAGI. The CDR3: CASSYSGGAINEQFF. The CDR3 DNA reads TGTGCCAGCAGTTACTCGGGGGGGGCCATCAATGAGCAGTTCTTC.

The rearrangement uses TRBV6-5 and TRBJ1-2; 8 positions match TRBD1. Germline V gives CDR1 MNHEY, CDR2 SVGAGI. This CDR3 is built from 15 residues. With V trimmed by 2 bases and J by 8 bases, 10 bases remained unmatched. CDR3 coding DNA: TGTGCCAGCAGTTACGAAGGGACAGGTCGCCGAGGCTACACCTTC. Amino acid sequence: CASSYEGTGRRGYTF.

The chain employs TRBV6-1 and TRBJ1-5, with D possibly matching TRBD1 (6 bases). V was clipped by 7 bases and J by 7 bases, with 14 bases between them. Germline assignment: CDR1 MNHNS and CDR2 SASEGT. The length of the CDR3 is 13 residues. CDR3 bases: TGTGCCAGCATCAAGGGGGTAAGACAGCCCCAGCATTTT. Encoded protein: CASIKGVRQPQHF.

This clone was picked up one time. The chain employs TRBV19 and TRBJ1-2; TRBD1 agrees at 7 bases. The J segment lost 4 bases and the V segment lost 5 bases, leaving 4 bases of the junction unmatched. Germline CDR1 is LNHDA and CDR2 is SQIVND (reference sequence). This CDR3 spans 13 amino acids. CDR3 nucleotides: TGTGCCAGTAGTTGGGACAGCAGCTATGGCTACACCTTC. Translated: CASSWDSSYGYTF.

The chain's CDR3 is CASSLDVIGDRDGYTF. The CDR3 bases are TGTGCCAGCAGCTTAGATGTTATCGGAGATCGAGATGGCTACACCTTC. V gene TRBV7-6 combines with J gene TRBJ1-2, with D hard to call. V was trimmed by 1 base and J by 6 bases, leaving 18 bases between them. CDR1 is SGHVS and CDR2 is FNYEAQ in the germline V gene. CDR3 length: 16 residues.

V and J are TRBV19 and TRBJ2-7; no firm D call. This CDR3 is 13 amino acids long. In germline, CDR1 is LNHDA, CDR2 SQIVND (reference sequence). V gave up 3 bases and J gave up 3 bases, with 9 bases separating them. CDR3 loop: CASSMGIHYEQYF. The CDR3 coding sequence is TGTGCCAGTAGTATGGGCATACACTACGAGCAGTACTTC.

The CDR3 DNA reads as TGTGCCAGCAGGCCGACAGGGGGCACTGAAGCTTTCTTT. It codes for CASRPTGGTEAFF. This chain joins TRBV27 and TRBJ1-1; TRBD1 matches 9 bases. Germline values: CDR1 MNHEY, CDR2 SMNVEV (reference sequence). The CDR3 consists of 13 residues. V dropped 6 bases and J dropped 4; count of bases not matched to a gene: 3.

V gene TRBV2 combines with J gene TRBJ1-3; the match to TRBD1 covers 7 bases. This CDR3 is 16 amino acids long. Germline CDR1 and CDR2: SNHLY and FYNNEI. V was pared by 6 bases and J by 4 bases, with 12 bases of the junction left unmatched. CDR3 residues: CASSATRGRGGNTIYF. The CDR3 nucleotides read TGTGCCAGCAGCGCCACTAGGGGGCGCGGAGGAAACACCATATATTTT.

A single count supports this clone. This chain links TRBV29-1 with TRBJ2-1, with 7 bases fitting TRBD2. This CDR3 comprises 13 residues. The germline gives CDR1 SQVTM, CDR2 ANQGSEA. The junction had 10 bases not matched to a gene; V was cut back by 7 bases and J by 7 bases. The CDR3 region is CSAETSSGNEQFF. The CDR3 DNA is TGCAGCGCTGAGACTAGCTCGGGTAATGAGCAGTTCTTC.

V gene TRBV10-1 combines with J gene TRBJ2-3, with 9 bases lining up with TRBD2. The ends lost 4 bases at V and 1 base at J; junction bases unmatched: 0. Germline lookup yields CDR1 WNHNN and CDR2 SYGVQD (reference sequence). CDR3 length equals 14 residues. CDR3 sequence (DNA): TGCGCCAGCAGTGCTAGCGGGGGCACAGATACGCAGTATTTT. Its translation: CASSASGGTDTQYF.

The rearrangement joins TRBV30 to TRBJ1-1, with D possibly matching TRBD1 (5 bases). V shed 2 bases and J shed 2 bases, with 9 bases lying between them. This CDR3 is built from 13 residues. The germline V gene encodes CDR1 GTSNPN and CDR2 SVGIG (reference sequence). As DNA, the CDR3 is TGTGCCTGGAGTTGGGGCAGTAACACTGAAGCTTTCTTT. Its translation: CAWSWGSNTEAFF.

The chain employs TRBV5-1 and TRBJ2-4; D perhaps matches TRBD2 (5 bases). V lost 4 bases and J 0 bases, leaving 14 bases between the germline ends. The CDR3 covers 16 residues. Germline-derived CDR1 and CDR2 are SGHRS and YFSETQ. The CDR3 region is CASSRASGGAKNIQYF. The CDR3 region has the DNA TGCGCCAGCAGCCGGGCCTCAGGAGGAGCCAAAAACATTCAGTACTTC.

V and J are TRBV2 and TRBJ1-2, with 7 nucleotides matching TRBD1. V lost 5 bases to trimming and J lost 6 bases; unmatched junction nucleotides: 18. The CDR3 loop spans 17 amino acids. Germline V gene data show CDR1 as SNHLY and CDR2 as FYNNEI. CDR3 sequence (DNA): TGTGCCAGCAGTAACTCTTTAAAATTCGGGACAGACCATGGCTACACCTTC. This sequence encodes CASSNSLKFGTDHGYTF.

The V gene is TRBV5-1, the J gene TRBJ2-5; D not certain. The J call is uncertain, as TRBJ2-7 better fits the DNA end. Germline values: CDR1 SGHRS, CDR2 YFSETQ. The CDR3 sequence is 15 residues long. In DNA form, the CDR3 reads TGCGCCAGCAGCTTTTCGTTTGTAAGCTCCTACGAGCAGTACTTC. Translation: CASSFSFVSSYEQYF.

The chain has TRBV30 and TRBJ1-2, with 8 bases aligning to TRBD1. CDR1 is GTSNPN, CDR2 SVGIG, per germline (reference sequence). This CDR3 has 11 amino acids. V lost 1 base to trimming and J lost 14 bases; unmatched junction nucleotides: 6. CDR3 DNA sequence: TGTGCCTGGAGTGGGGAGGGACAGGAAACCTTC. Its translation: CAWSGEGQETF.